Below, one T cell receptor beta chain is given with its context. Its cognate antigen is unknown. The repertoire was sequenced with immunoSEQ multiplex PCR; TCRdb's copy has only in-frame clones and lacks some. The top ten clones hold 1.1% of a sample with 8,000 to 10,000 clones, about 85% of them seen once. This specimen belongs to a study of blood T cell dynamics during melanoma immunotherapy. Overall study context: Standard first-line treatment here was pembrolizumab or nivolumab plus ipilimumab in metastatic melanoma.

This CDR3 spans 17 amino acids. Germline V gives CDR1 SGHRS, CDR2 YFSETQ. The V end lost 5 bases, the J end lost 4 bases, and 21 bases lay between the germline ends. Study-wide points: PBMC repertoires of eventual disease-control patients split at W3 into clonality or diversity gains. The study could not tell melanoma-specific clones from general immune activation.

Time point denoted: week 3, after first cycle of checkpoint inhibitor. The genes are TRBV5-1 and TRBJ2-2; tentative D call: TRBD2 (7 bases). This sequence was found in a human donor with melanoma. Sequencing was performed on blood, taken from a patient treated with checkpoint blockade. The CDR3 nucleotides are TGCGCCAGCAGGCTACCCCCTCCGGGGGGCGGCACCGGGGAGCTGTTTTTT. The encoded protein is CASRLPPPGGGTGELFF.